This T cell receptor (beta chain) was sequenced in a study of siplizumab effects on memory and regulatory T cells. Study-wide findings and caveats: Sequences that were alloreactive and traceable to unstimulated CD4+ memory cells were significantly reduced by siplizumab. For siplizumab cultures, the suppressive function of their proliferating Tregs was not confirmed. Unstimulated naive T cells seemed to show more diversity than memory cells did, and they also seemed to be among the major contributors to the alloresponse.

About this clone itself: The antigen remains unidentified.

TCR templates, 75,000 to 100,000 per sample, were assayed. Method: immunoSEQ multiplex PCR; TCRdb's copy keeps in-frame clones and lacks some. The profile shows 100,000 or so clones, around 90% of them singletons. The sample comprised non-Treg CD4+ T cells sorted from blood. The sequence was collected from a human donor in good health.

DNA of the CDR3: TGTGCCAGCATTAGAAGGGGTCCCGGAAACACCATATATTTT. Translation: CASIRRGPGNTIYF. The rearrangement joins TRBV2 to TRBJ1-3; D is possibly TRBD1 (5 bases). The CDR3 loop spans 14 amino acids. CDR1 and CDR2 from the germline V gene are SNHLY and FYNNEI. Between the trimmed V and J ends, which lost 7 bases and 4 bases, there was a span of 14 bases.